Listed below are T cell receptor beta chains from one sample, sequenced in a study of blood T cells in healthy people across ages. MiXCR was run by TCRdb on the 5' RACE reads, yielding one entry per CDR3 protein. The sample has about 570,000 distinct CDR3 sequences, about 27% seen once; the top ten hold approximately 3.3%. These same records also appear under a second study, on T cells of mothers and their children.

Sequencing was performed on blood. These TCRs come from a boy aged 2-9 years in good health. CDR3s include the opening cysteine and the closing phenylalanine or tryptophan. The D gene is left open where the match is weak. Clone size is stated in some rows and not others, as once, few, many or a class when expanded.

d_call j_call clone_size v_call cdr3_aa cdr3_nt
TRBD1 TRBJ2-3 few TRBV7-6 CASSLVPAGGSTDTQYF TGTGCCAGCAGCTTAGTTCCCGCAGGGGGAAGCACAGATACGCAGTATTTT
- TRBJ1-6 few TRBV5-1 CASSTSAAGPHLTPLHF TGCGCCAGCAGCACGTCTGCCGCCGGGCCCCACCTTACACCCCTCCACTTT
- TRBJ2-5 - TRBV4-1 CASSQPQRRSETQYF TGCGCCAGCAGCCAACCCCAGCGCCGGAGTGAGACCCAGTACTTC
TRBD1 TRBJ1-1 - TRBV7-9 CASSATGADTEAFF TGTGCCAGCAGCGCCACAGGGGCAGACACTGAAGCTTTCTTT
- TRBJ2-3 few TRBV5-4 CASSLLSDTQYF TGTGCCAGCAGCTTGCTATCAGATACGCAGTATTTT
- TRBJ1-5 - TRBV6-1 CASSAGQPQHF TGTGCCAGCAGTGCAGGTCAGCCCCAGCATTTT
- TRBJ2-7 - TRBV2 CASTQLGGLVEQYF TGTGCCAGCACCCAACTAGGGGGGTTGGTCGAGCAGTACTTC
- TRBJ1-2 - TRBV6-2/TRBV6-3 CASSPNNQGRGGYTF TGTGCCAGCAGTCCTAACAATCAGGGGCGAGGCGGCTACACCTTC
- TRBJ2-5 few TRBV15 CATSRATF TGTGCCACCAGCAGGGCCACTTTC
- TRBJ2-2 few TRBV12-3/TRBV12-4 CAGSFKSSTGELFF TGTGCCGGCAGTTTTAAATCGAGCACCGGGGAGCTGTTTTTT
TRBD2 TRBJ2-4 many TRBV7-2 CASSLAGGYKNIQYF TGTGCCAGCAGCTTAGCGGGAGGGTACAAAAACATTCAGTACTTC
- TRBJ1-4 few TRBV23-1 CASSPSREKLFF TGCGCCAGCAGTCCGTCAAGGGAAAAACTGTTTTTT
- TRBJ1-1 - TRBV6-5 CASSYRGAGVEAFF TGTGCCAGCAGTTACCGCGGAGCGGGGGTTGAAGCTTTCTTT
- TRBJ2-5 - TRBV18 CASKLRAEETQYF TGTGCCAGCAAACTCCGGGCTGAAGAGACCCAGTACTTC
TRBD2 TRBJ2-5 few TRBV7-9 CASSLATSGSGETQYF TGTGCCAGCAGCTTAGCGACTAGCGGGAGTGGTGAGACCCAGTACTTC
- TRBJ2-1 - TRBV5-1 CASSLTSPNEQFF TGCGCCAGCAGCCTGACTAGTCCCAATGAGCAGTTCTTC
TRBD2 TRBJ2-7 few TRBV7-9 CAIRLAGGNEQYF TGTGCCATCAGGCTAGCGGGAGGAAACGAGCAGTACTTC
TRBD2 TRBJ2-7 many TRBV27 CASSPGTSLYEQYF TGTGCCAGCAGTCCCGGGACTAGCCTCTACGAGCAGTACTTC
TRBD1 TRBJ2-5 many TRBV12-3/TRBV12-4 CASRPRGETQYF TGTGCCAGCAGGCCCAGGGGGGAGACCCAGTACTTC
TRBD2 TRBJ2-1 - TRBV12-3/TRBV12-4 CASSTLGGSSYNEQFF TGTGCCAGCAGCACCTTAGGCGGGAGCTCCTACAATGAGCAGTTCTTC
- TRBJ2-7 - TRBV7-8 CASSLIAAGYVYEQYF TGTGCCAGCAGCTTAATAGCCGCCGGCTACGTCTACGAGCAGTACTTC
TRBD1 TRBJ2-2 few TRBV5-5 CASSLPGQGSGELFF TGTGCCAGCAGCTTGCCGGGACAGGGGTCCGGGGAGCTGTTTTTT
- TRBJ2-1 few TRBV5-1 CASRPGQLYNEQFF TGCGCCAGCCGCCCCGGACAGCTATACAATGAGCAGTTCTTC
- TRBJ2-6 few TRBV9 CASSVAMASGANVLTF TGTGCCAGCAGCGTAGCTATGGCCTCTGGGGCCAACGTCCTGACTTTC
- TRBJ1-5 few TRBV5-6 CASSLGPNRVRSNQPQHF TGTGCCAGCAGCTTGGGGCCGAACAGGGTCAGGAGCAATCAGCCCCAGCATTTT
- TRBJ2-1 few TRBV9 CASSSRDYNEQFF TGTGCCAGCAGCTCCCGGGACTACAATGAGCAGTTCTTC
- TRBJ2-7 - TRBV3-1 CASSGDGFYEQYF TGTGCCAGCAGCGGGGACGGATTCTACGAGCAGTACTTC
- TRBJ2-5 - TRBV10-3 CAISESQQETQYF TGTGCCATCAGTGAGTCGCAGCAAGAGACCCAGTACTTC
- TRBJ2-3 - TRBV6-5 CASSYSRAGNTDTQYF TGTGCCAGCAGTTACTCGAGGGCAGGCAACACAGATACGCAGTATTTT
- TRBJ1-2 - TRBV5-1 CASSLDPSNYGYTF TGCGCCAGCAGCTTGGACCCTTCTAACTATGGCTACACCTTC